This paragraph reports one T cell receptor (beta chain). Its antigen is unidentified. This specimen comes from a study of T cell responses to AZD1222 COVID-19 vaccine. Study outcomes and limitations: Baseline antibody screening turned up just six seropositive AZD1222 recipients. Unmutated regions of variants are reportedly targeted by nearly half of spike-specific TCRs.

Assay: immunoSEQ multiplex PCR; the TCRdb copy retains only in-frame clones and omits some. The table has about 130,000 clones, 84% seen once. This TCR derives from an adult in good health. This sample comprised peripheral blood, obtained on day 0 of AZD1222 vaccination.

For the CDR3, the DNA is TGCGCCAGCAGCTTGAGACCCGGACAGGGGGCGCGCGAGCAGTACTTC. This translates into CASSLRPGQGAREQYF. V and J are TRBV5-1 and TRBJ2-7; 11 bases line up with TRBD1. There are 16 residues in the CDR3. Losses at the gene ends were 1 base for V and 6 bases for J; bases not matched to a gene: 9. CDR1 and CDR2 (germline): SGHRS, YFSETQ. The variable domain in full, completed from reference TRBV5-1 and TRBJ2-7, reads KAGVTQTPRYLIKTRGQQVTLSCSPISGHRSVSWYQQTPGQGLQFLFEYFSETQRNKGNFPGRFSGRQFSNSRSEMNVSTLELGDSALYLCASSLRPGQGAREQYFGPGTRLTVT.